This TCR beta chain was sequenced for a study of breast tumors, draining lymph nodes, adjacent tissues. Axillary draining lymph nodes of breast cancer patients supplied the node samples. TCRdb reanalysed the multiplex PCR reads using MiXCR and keeps one entry per CDR3 protein. The sample lists about 170,000 distinct CDR3 sequences; around 33% were seen once. Input material: axillary lymph node tissue. The TCR comes from a female donor with breast cancer. Some clones in this sample may be carry-over from other donors' samples.

The CDR3 DNA follows: TGCGCCAGCAGCCACGCCCGAACGGGGCAGGGACACGGCGGGGAGCTGTTTTTT. This codes for CASSHARTGQGHGGELFF. The genes are TRBV4-1 and TRBJ2-2; maybe TRBD1 (6 bases). The V and J ends lost 3 bases and 7 bases respectively, with 24 bases between them. CDR3 length equals 18 residues. CDR1 is MGHRA and CDR2 is YSYEKL in the germline V gene.